This entry features one TCR beta chain sequence. The data derive from a study of T cell changes during pregnancy in multiple sclerosis. V shed 6 bases and J 6 bases; nucleotides not matched to a gene: 10. The CDR3 sequence is 16 residues long. Germline V gene sequence: CDR1 SGHTA, CDR2 FQGNSA. The protocol was immunoSEQ multiplex PCR, while the TCRdb copy is restricted to in-frame clones and leaves out a portion. The sample includes about 83,000 clones, roughly nine tenths of them seen just once. The sequence was obtained from a female donor in good health, serving as a control in a pregnancy study. Some clones in this sample may be carry-over from other donors' samples. The V and J genes are TRBV7-2 and TRBJ2-7; 14 positions match TRBD2. The sequenced sample was PBMCs, obtained in the first trimester of pregnancy. The CDR3 sequence is CASSWTSGGYTLEQYF. The CDR3, as DNA: TGTGCCAGCAGTTGGACTAGCGGGGGGTACACCCTCGAGCAGTACTTC.